These 23 T cell receptor beta chains were sequenced from one sample in a study of shared clonotypes between healthy human individuals. The protocol was immunoSEQ multiplex PCR, while the TCRdb copy is restricted to in-frame clones and leaves out a portion. Of over a million clones in the sample, about 98.5% are singletons; the top ten hold 0.36%. Input material: naive CD4+ T cells sorted from blood. This sample's subset: CD45RA+ positively selected. The origin of the receptors is a man aged 25 to 40 in good health.

The genes are TRBV12-2 and TRBJ2-1; no check of the table's D call, TRBD1, against the DNA was made. TRBV12-2 is recorded as a pseudogene. The CDR3 loop spans 16 amino acids. This CDR3 reads CASRLGVQGIHNEQFF. The CDR3 DNA reads as TGTGCAAGTCGCTTAGGGGTTCAGGGGATTCACAATGAGCAGTTCTTC.

This chain links TRBV10-3 with TRBJ2-6, with D unresolved. This CDR3 has 15 amino acids. The germline V gene encodes CDR1 ENHRY and CDR2 SYGVKD. Trimming removed 10 bases at V and 0 bases at J, with 13 bases between. The CDR3 sequence is CATFQSDSGANVLTF. In nucleotides, the CDR3 is TGTGCCACTTTTCAAAGCGACTCTGGGGCCAACGTCCTGACTTTC.

The chain recombines TRBV7-9 with TRBJ2-1; D not certain. CDR1 and CDR2 from the germline V gene are SEHNR and FQNEAQ (reference sequence). This CDR3 contains 10 residues. Trimming pared 6 bases from V and 7 bases from J, leaving 4 bases between. This chain's CDR3 is CASRRNEQFF. In nucleotides, the CDR3 is TGTGCCAGCAGACGTAATGAGCAGTTCTTC.

This clone appeared a single time. CDR3 in amino acids: CASSFPLLGPGTEAFF. In nucleotides, the CDR3 is TGTGCCAGCAGTTTCCCCCTCCTGGGGCCGGGGACTGAAGCTTTCTTT. The V and J genes are TRBV27 and TRBJ1-1; D perhaps matches TRBD1 (5 bases). The CDR3 has 16 amino acids. Germline V gene data show CDR1 as MNHEY and CDR2 as SMNVEV (reference sequence). Between the trimmed V and J ends, which lost 3 bases and 5 bases, there was a span of 19 bases.

This chain joins TRBV10-3 and TRBJ1-5; D is uncertain. The V gene's germline CDR1 is ENHRY and CDR2 SYGVKD. The V end was cut by 3 bases, the J end by 4 bases, with 10 bases between. The CDR3 runs 14 residues. The CDR3 DNA reads TGTGCCATCAGTGAAAGGACGATAAATCAGCCCCAGCATTTT. Its translation is CAISERTINQPQHF.

This clone appeared once. This chain uses TRBV28 with TRBJ2-7; 7 bases map to TRBD1. V trimming: 2 bases; J trimming: 7 bases; junction bases outside the gene matches: 8. The CDR3 sequence is 14 residues long. Germline V lookup: CDR1 MDHEN, CDR2 SYDVKM. CDR3 DNA sequence: TGTGCCAGCAGTTTAGCGGACAGGCCCTGGGAGCAGTACTTC. Translating gives CASSLADRPWEQYF.

The chain links TRBV7-8 to TRBJ1-4, with D tentatively TRBD1 (5 bases). The CDR3 contains 13 residues. The germline gives CDR1 SGHVS, CDR2 FQNEAQ. Deletions cut 6 bases from V and 4 bases from J, with 9 bases between. The CDR3 DNA follows: TGTGCCAGCAGTACGGGACGTAATGAAAAACTGTTTTTT. It yields the protein CASSTGRNEKLFF.

The gene calls are TRBV19 and TRBJ2-3; 7 bases are shared with TRBD2. The germline CDR1 and CDR2 sequences are LNHDA and SQIVND (reference sequence). The CDR3 is 13 residues long. Losses at the gene ends were 7 bases for V and 3 bases for J; bases not matched to a gene: 4. CDR3 in DNA: TGTGCCAGTACCCAACTAGCGACAGATACGCAGTATTTT. This translates into CASTQLATDTQYF.

The rearrangement links TRBV11-2 to TRBJ1-5, with D possibly TRBD1 on 6 matching bases. The CDR3 spans 16 residues. V was pared by 3 bases and J by 6 bases, with 18 bases between. The V gene's germline CDR1 is SGHAT and CDR2 FQNNGV. The CDR3 is CASSFIRRQVCQPQHF. The CDR3 bases are TGTGCCAGCAGCTTTATTCGACGACAGGTCTGTCAGCCCCAGCATTTT.

The chain recombines TRBV5-3 with TRBJ2-1, with D maybe TRBD2 (5 bases). TRBV5-3 is an ORF, and what it does is uncertain. Trimming left V 5 bases short and J 6 bases short, with 21 bases between. The CDR3 contains 16 residues. The CDR3 DNA reads TGTGCCAGAAGATCCTTGGGGTGGGAGAACTGCAATGAGCAGTTCTTC. This gives the protein CARRSLGWENCNEQFF.

This chain joins TRBV7-2 and TRBJ2-7; D gene uncertain. The germline CDR1 and CDR2 sequences are SGHTA and FQGNSA. Trimming stripped 5 bases from V and 0 bases from J, with 14 bases between. The CDR3 runs to 15 residues. CDR3 sequence reads: CASSRGPTSSYEQYF. The CDR3 nucleotides read TGTGCCAGCAGCAGAGGACCTACCAGCTCCTACGAGCAGTACTTC.

This clone came up once. V gene TRBV7-3 combines with J gene TRBJ2-7; the D gene could be TRBD1 or TRBD2 (5 bases each). Trimming shortened V by 5 bases and J by 1 base, and 9 bases separated the two germline ends. The CDR3 covers 13 residues. Germline-derived CDR1 and CDR2 are SGHTA and FQGTGA. CDR3 amino acids: CASSRDHSYEQYF. CDR3 bases: TGTGCCAGCAGCCGGGACCATTCCTACGAGCAGTACTTC. Full variable domain (missing parts from reference TRBV7-3 and TRBJ2-7): GAGVSQTPSNKVTEKGKYVELRCDPISGHTALYWYRQSLGQGPEFLIYFQGTGAADDSGLPNDRFFAVRPEGSVSTLKIQRTERGDSAVYLCASSRDHSYEQYFGPGTRLTVT.

This chain uses TRBV9 with TRBJ2-2; no clear D. Germline CDR1 SGDLS, CDR2 YYNGEE. The CDR3 covers 10 residues. V lost 4 bases and J lost 8, with 3 bases in between. The CDR3 DNA reads as TGTGCCAGCAGCCGTGGGGAGCTGTTTTTT. This gives the protein CASSRGELFF.

V usage is TRBV10-3 and J usage is TRBJ2-7; TRBD1 matches 8 bases. V was pared by 6 bases and J by 4 bases, with 5 bases of the junction left unmatched. The CDR3 is 13 residues long. The germline CDR1 and CDR2 sequences are ENHRY and SYGVKD. CDR3 DNA: TGTGCCATCAGGACACAGGGGGGATACGAGCAGTACTTC. It specifies CAIRTQGGYEQYF.

V and J are TRBV23-1 and TRBJ2-2; D unclear. TRBV23-1 is filed as an ORF, its function uncertain. Trimming removed 8 bases from V and 11 bases from J, with 3 bases in between. There are 8 residues in the CDR3. Written as DNA, the CDR3 is TGCGCCAGCGTTGAGCTGTTTTTT. The encoded protein is CASVELFF.

This chain links TRBV5-1 with TRBJ2-3; D gene unclear. The length of the CDR3 is 14 residues. V shed 2 bases and J shed 3 bases, with 10 bases lying between them. Germline CDR1 SGHRS, CDR2 YFSETQ. CDR3 DNA: TGCGCCAGCAGCTTCATAGAGTCGACAGATACGCAGTATTTT. Its translation is CASSFIESTDTQYF.

The chain is built from TRBV7-9 and TRBJ2-3, with D possibly called TRBD1 or TRBD2 (5 bases each). This CDR3 contains 17 residues. Germline CDR1 and CDR2: SEHNR and FQNEAQ (reference sequence). The V gene lost 5 bases and the J gene lost 6 bases, with 24 bases spanning the gap. In DNA, the CDR3 is TGTGCCAGCAGCCCTGGGACCCAAGGTCGGTTGGTGGATACGCAGTATTTT. Its protein is CASSPGTQGRLVDTQYF.

The chain carries TRBV28 and TRBJ2-2; 7 bases match TRBD2. Per the germline V gene, CDR1 is MDHEN and CDR2 is SYDVKM. This CDR3 is 17 amino acids long. With V trimmed by 4 bases and J by 5 bases, 13 bases remained unmatched. CDR3 sequence: CASSSHAGASYTGELFF. The CDR3 coding sequence is TGTGCCAGCAGTTCTCATGCGGGAGCAAGTTATACCGGGGAGCTGTTTTTT.

CDR3 protein: CASSPGQGWGLPQYF. For the CDR3, the DNA is TGTGCCAGCAGTCCCGGACAGGGATGGGGTTTGCCCCAGTACTTC. The chain links TRBV28 to TRBJ2-5, with TRBD1 matching over 8 bases. Germline CDR1 is MDHEN and CDR2 is SYDVKM. Losses at the gene ends were 5 bases for V and 9 bases for J; bases not matched to a gene: 14. This CDR3 region has 15 residues. Looking up the rest from reference TRBV28 and TRBJ2-5 gives the full variable domain: DVKVTQSSRYLVKRTGEKVFLECVQDMDHENMFWYRQDPGLGLRLIYFSYDVKMKEKGDIPEGYSVSREKKERFSLILESASTNQTSMYLCASSPGQGWGLPQYFGPGTRLLVL.

This rearrangement joins TRBV6-4 to TRBJ2-7; 9 bases are a match to TRBD2. The CDR3 sequence is 15 residues long. Germline V lookup: CDR1 MRHNA, CDR2 SNTAGT. J gave up 3 bases and V 4 bases, and 7 bases lay outside the gene matches. CDR3 coding DNA: TGTGCCAGCAGTGTGGCGGGAGGGGGTAACTACGAGCAGTACTTC. Its translation is CASSVAGGGNYEQYF.

The V call is TRBV7-8, the J call TRBJ1-1, with D perhaps matching TRBD1 (6 bases). V was pared by 5 bases and J by 6 bases, with 16 bases between. Germline lookup yields CDR1 SGHVS and CDR2 FQNEAQ. CDR3 size: 14 residues. CDR3 amino acids: CASSRGGGASEAFF. CDR3 DNA sequence: TGTGCCAGCAGCCGAGGGGGTGGCGCGTCTGAAGCTTTCTTT.

The chain uses TRBV28 and TRBJ2-7; TRBD1 is a possible D gene (6 bases). V was clipped by 8 bases and J by 3 bases, with 14 bases between them. The CDR3 contains 13 residues. Germline V gene sequence: CDR1 MDHEN, CDR2 SYDVKM. CDR3: CASGNGGLYEQYF. CDR3 DNA: TGTGCCAGCGGCAATGGGGGCCTCTACGAGCAGTACTTC.

The chain combines TRBV9 with TRBJ2-3; D is perhaps TRBD1 (6 bases). The germline V and J ends were trimmed by 4 bases and 1 base, with 10 bases remaining between them. The germline CDR1 and CDR2 sequences are SGDLS and YYNGEE. This CDR3 contains 14 residues. This CDR3 reads CASSPGTRTDTQYF. The CDR3 DNA reads TGTGCCAGCAGCCCCGGGACACGCACAGATACGCAGTATTTT.